The entry that follows covers one T cell receptor (beta chain) sequence. This entry is derived from a study of PD-1 blockade in mismatch repair-deficient tumors. There are 15 residues in the CDR3. CDR1 is SGHRS and CDR2 is YFSETQ in the germline V gene. V was clipped by 4 bases and J by 0 bases; unmatched bases: 3. The method was immunoSEQ multiplex PCR; TCRdb's version includes in-frame clones alone and lacks a portion of them. Among 120,000 or so clones listed, more than 85% were seen once. The source is an adult with mismatch repair-deficient cancer. The chain joins TRBV5-1 to TRBJ2-4; 8 nucleotides line up with TRBD1. Sequenced material: peripheral blood, taken 44 weeks after starting pembrolizumab. The CDR3 spells CASSLGTGAKNIQYF. In nucleotides, the CDR3 is TGCGCCAGCAGCCTAGGGACAGGAGCCAAAAACATTCAGTACTTC.